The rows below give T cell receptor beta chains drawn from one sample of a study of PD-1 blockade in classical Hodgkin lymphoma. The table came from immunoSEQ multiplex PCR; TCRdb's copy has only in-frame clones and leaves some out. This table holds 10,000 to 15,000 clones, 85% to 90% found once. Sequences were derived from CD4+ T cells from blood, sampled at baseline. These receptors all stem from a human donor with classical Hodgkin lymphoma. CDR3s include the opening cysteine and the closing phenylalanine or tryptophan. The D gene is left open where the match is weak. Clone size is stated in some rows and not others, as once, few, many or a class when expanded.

CDR3 DNA: TGTGCCAGCAGTTCAGGGACAGGGGGCGCAGGAGGCAATCAGCCCCAGCATTTT
CDR3 protein: CASSSGTGGAGGNQPQHF
V gene: TRBV4-2
J gene: TRBJ1-5
clone size: .
D gene: TRBD1

CDR3 DNA: TGTGCCAGCAGCCGAGCGGGCCAAGAGACCCAGTACTTC
CDR3 protein: CASSRAGQETQYF
V gene: TRBV5-6
J gene: TRBJ2-5
clone size: .
D gene: .

CDR3 DNA: TGCGCCAGCAGCTTGGCAGGGGCCCTCTCCTACGAGCAGTACTTC
CDR3 protein: CASSLAGALSYEQYF
V gene: TRBV5-1
J gene: TRBJ2-7
clone size: .
D gene: .

CDR3 DNA: TGTGCCAGCTCACGCGACAGGGGGCCTCGCGGGGCGGGGAAACAAGAGACCCAGTACTTC
CDR3 protein: CASSRDRGPRGAGKQETQYF
V gene: TRBV18
J gene: TRBJ2-5
clone size: .
D gene: TRBD1

CDR3 DNA: TGTGCCAGCTCACCACCGGGACAGGGGGCGAAACAGTACTTC
CDR3 protein: CASSPPGQGAKQYF
V gene: TRBV18
J gene: TRBJ2-7
clone size: .
D gene: TRBD1

CDR3 DNA: TGTGCCAGCAGCTTGGGACAAGTACAAGAGACCCAGTACTTC
CDR3 protein: CASSLGQVQETQYF
V gene: TRBV5-6
J gene: TRBJ2-5
clone size: .
D gene: .

CDR3 DNA: TGCGCCAGCAGCCCGGGACAGGGAGTTGAAAAACTGTTTTTT
CDR3 protein: CASSPGQGVEKLFF
V gene: TRBV5-1
J gene: TRBJ1-4
clone size: .
D gene: TRBD1

CDR3 DNA: TGTGCCAGCCTGGCGGGAGTCCGCGAGCAGTACTTC
CDR3 protein: CASLAGVREQYF
V gene: TRBV6-1
J gene: TRBJ2-7
clone size: once
D gene: TRBD2

CDR3 DNA: TGCGCCAGCAGCTTACGGACAGGGGGCTACGAGCAGTACTTC
CDR3 protein: CASSLRTGGYEQYF
V gene: TRBV5-1
J gene: TRBJ2-7
clone size: .
D gene: TRBD1

CDR3 DNA: TGTGCCAGCAGCTTGGGGACAGGGGGTTGGAGCAATCAGCCCCAGCATTTT
CDR3 protein: CASSLGTGGWSNQPQHF
V gene: TRBV7-8
J gene: TRBJ1-5
clone size: .
D gene: TRBD1

CDR3 DNA: TGTGCCAGCAGTTACTCGAGAGGCAGGTTTTACACCTTC
CDR3 protein: CASSYSRGRFYTF
V gene: TRBV6-5
J gene: TRBJ1-2
clone size: .
D gene: .

CDR3 DNA: TGTGCCAGCAGCACCGGGACTAGCTCCTACAATGAGCAGTTCTTC
CDR3 protein: CASSTGTSSYNEQFF
V gene: TRBV11-2
J gene: TRBJ2-1
clone size: .
D gene: TRBD2

CDR3 DNA: TGTGCCAGCAGTCCATCCTACAGCTCCTACGAGCAGTACTTC
CDR3 protein: CASSPSYSSYEQYF
V gene: TRBV28
J gene: TRBJ2-7
clone size: once
D gene: .

CDR3 DNA: TGTGCCAGCAGCTTTGGCAGGGACTACGAGCAGTACTTC
CDR3 protein: CASSFGRDYEQYF
V gene: TRBV7-6
J gene: TRBJ2-7
clone size: .
D gene: .

CDR3 DNA: TGTGCCAGCAGTTCCTTGCCCGGGTCCGGGGAGACCCAGTACTTC
CDR3 protein: CASSSLPGSGETQYF
V gene: TRBV6-1
J gene: TRBJ2-5
clone size: .
D gene: .

CDR3 DNA: TGTGCCAGCTCAGAGGGACTAGCGGGAATGTCCTACGAGCAGTACTTC
CDR3 protein: CASSEGLAGMSYEQYF
V gene: TRBV18
J gene: TRBJ2-7
clone size: .
D gene: TRBD2

CDR3 DNA: TGTGCCAGCAGCTTATCGGGACATACCACAGATACGCAGTATTTT
CDR3 protein: CASSLSGHTTDTQYF
V gene: TRBV7-9
J gene: TRBJ2-3
clone size: .
D gene: .

CDR3 DNA: TGTGCCAGTAGTATAGAACTAGCGGGATCCGCGGGACAGCAGTACTTC
CDR3 protein: CASSIELAGSAGQQYF
V gene: TRBV19
J gene: TRBJ2-7
clone size: .
D gene: TRBD2

CDR3 DNA: TGTGCCAGTAGTCCACGCGGACAGGGTCGCGTTAAACCGAACACTGAAGCTTTCTTT
CDR3 protein: CASSPRGQGRVKPNTEAFF
V gene: TRBV19
J gene: TRBJ1-1
clone size: .
D gene: TRBD1

CDR3 DNA: TGTGCCAGCAGCCCCGGACAGCTCTCTGGAAACACCATATATTTT
CDR3 protein: CASSPGQLSGNTIYF
V gene: TRBV6-5
J gene: TRBJ1-3
clone size: .
D gene: .

CDR3 DNA: TGTGCCAGCGGGTCGGGAGTCCTGGCGGAGGAGCAGTACTTC
CDR3 protein: CASGSGVLAEEQYF
V gene: TRBV7-9
J gene: TRBJ2-7
clone size: .
D gene: .

CDR3 DNA: TGTGCCAGCAGAGATGGACATGTTCAGCCCCAGCATTTT
CDR3 protein: CASRDGHVQPQHF
V gene: TRBV28
J gene: TRBJ1-5
clone size: .
D gene: .

CDR3 DNA: TGTGCCAGCAGGCCAGCGGAAGACTCCTACGAGCAGTACTTC
CDR3 protein: CASRPAEDSYEQYF
V gene: TRBV6-6
J gene: TRBJ2-7
clone size: .
D gene: .

CDR3 DNA: TGTGCCAGCAGCTTCAGGGGTACTGAAGCTTTCTTT
CDR3 protein: CASSFRGTEAFF
V gene: TRBV5-6
J gene: TRBJ1-1
clone size: few
D gene: .

CDR3 DNA: TGTGCCAGCGAAGCCATTACAGGGGGCGGTCAGCCCCAGCATTTT
CDR3 protein: CASEAITGGGQPQHF
V gene: TRBV6-1
J gene: TRBJ1-5
clone size: .
D gene: TRBD1

CDR3 DNA: TGCGCCAGCAGCCCGTGGTCTAGCGGGGGGAACTACGAGCAGTACTTC
CDR3 protein: CASSPWSSGGNYEQYF
V gene: TRBV5-1
J gene: TRBJ2-7
clone size: .
D gene: TRBD2

CDR3 DNA: TGTGCCAGTAGCCCCTCGAGGAAATTAAACGAGCAGTACTTC
CDR3 protein: CASSPSRKLNEQYF
V gene: TRBV19
J gene: TRBJ2-7
clone size: .
D gene: .

CDR3 DNA: TGTGCCAGCAGTTACAAGGGGGCGGCTAATGAAAAACTGTTTTTT
CDR3 protein: CASSYKGAANEKLFF
V gene: TRBV6-6
J gene: TRBJ1-4
clone size: once
D gene: TRBD1

CDR3 DNA: TGTGCCAGCAGCCCGGGAGGGGGGAGATACGAGCAGTACTTC
CDR3 protein: CASSPGGGRYEQYF
V gene: TRBV11-2
J gene: TRBJ2-7
clone size: few
D gene: TRBD2

CDR3 DNA: TGTGCCAGCAAACTACAGGGGGCGGATGGCTACACCTTC
CDR3 protein: CASKLQGADGYTF
V gene: TRBV6-5
J gene: TRBJ1-2
clone size: .
D gene: TRBD1

CDR3 DNA: TGTGCCAGCAGCTTAGGTAGCGGGATCTATGAGCAGTTCTTC
CDR3 protein: CASSLGSGIYEQFF
V gene: TRBV5-5
J gene: TRBJ2-1
clone size: .
D gene: TRBD2

CDR3 DNA: TGCGCCAGCAGCACACCGGGACTAGCGGGCTATGAGCAGTTCTTC
CDR3 protein: CASSTPGLAGYEQFF
V gene: TRBV5-1
J gene: TRBJ2-1
clone size: .
D gene: TRBD2

CDR3 DNA: TGTGCCAGCAGCTTAGCGAGTGGTAATCAGCCCCAGCATTTT
CDR3 protein: CASSLASGNQPQHF
V gene: TRBV7-9
J gene: TRBJ1-5
clone size: .
D gene: .

CDR3 DNA: TGTGCCAGCAGTCCCCCGGGAGGATATAGCAATCAGCCCCAGCATTTT
CDR3 protein: CASSPPGGYSNQPQHF
V gene: TRBV28
J gene: TRBJ1-5
clone size: .
D gene: .

CDR3 DNA: TGTGCCAGCAGCCAGAGGGGGACTCTATACTTCTTCGATACGCAGTATTTT
CDR3 protein: CASSQRGTLYFFDTQYF
V gene: TRBV7-9
J gene: TRBJ2-3
clone size: .
D gene: .

CDR3 DNA: TGTGCCAGCAGCCTAGCAGCTAAGAACACTGAAGCTTTCTTT
CDR3 protein: CASSLAAKNTEAFF
V gene: TRBV11-1
J gene: TRBJ1-1
clone size: .
D gene: .

CDR3 DNA: TGTGTCAGAAGCTTAGGGAGTGCAGCCCGCTACGAGCAGTACTTC
CDR3 protein: CVRSLGSAARYEQYF
V gene: TRBV7-5
J gene: TRBJ2-7
clone size: .
D gene: .

CDR3 DNA: TGCGCCAGCAGCCGGGACAGGTCTAATGAAAAACTGTTTTTT
CDR3 protein: CASSRDRSNEKLFF
V gene: TRBV5-1
J gene: TRBJ1-4
clone size: .
D gene: TRBD1

CDR3 DNA: TGTGCCAGCAGCTTAGTCGGCTCCAGTAACACTGAAGCTTTCTTT
CDR3 protein: CASSLVGSSNTEAFF
V gene: TRBV5-5
J gene: TRBJ1-1
clone size: .
D gene: .

CDR3 DNA: TGTGCCAGCAGCCAAGTGAAGGACAGGGGGCGCGAGCAGTACTTC
CDR3 protein: CASSQVKDRGREQYF
V gene: TRBV14
J gene: TRBJ2-7
clone size: .
D gene: TRBD1

CDR3 DNA: TGTGCCAGCAGCCAAGATCTTGAGGGGTTCTCCCTAAATTCACCCCTCCACTTT
CDR3 protein: CASSQDLEGFSLNSPLHF
V gene: TRBV4-2
J gene: TRBJ1-6
clone size: once
D gene: .

CDR3 DNA: TGTGCCAGTAGTAAACTGGACAGCAACACTGAAGCTTTCTTT
CDR3 protein: CASSKLDSNTEAFF
V gene: TRBV19
J gene: TRBJ1-1
clone size: .
D gene: .

CDR3 DNA: TGTGCCAGCAGCTCGGGACAGCTCAAGTCAACTAATGAAAAACTGTTTTTT
CDR3 protein: CASSSGQLKSTNEKLFF
V gene: TRBV11-1
J gene: TRBJ1-4
clone size: .
D gene: TRBD1

CDR3 DNA: TGTGCCAGCAGTCGGGCCATTGCAACTAATGAAAAACTGTTTTTT
CDR3 protein: CASSRAIATNEKLFF
V gene: TRBV2
J gene: TRBJ1-4
clone size: .
D gene: .

CDR3 DNA: TGCGCCAGCAGCTTGGGGGACAGGGGGTACCAAGAGACCCAGTACTTC
CDR3 protein: CASSLGDRGYQETQYF
V gene: TRBV5-1
J gene: TRBJ2-5
clone size: .
D gene: TRBD1

CDR3 DNA: TGTGCCAGCAGCCCAGGGGCAGGGGGTCAGCCCCAGCATTTT
CDR3 protein: CASSPGAGGQPQHF
V gene: TRBV6-5
J gene: TRBJ1-5
clone size: .
D gene: TRBD1

CDR3 DNA: TGTGCCAGCAGCCACTCCACTAGCGGGAGGGGAGGAGGTGAGCAGTTCTTC
CDR3 protein: CASSHSTSGRGGGEQFF
V gene: TRBV7-9
J gene: TRBJ2-1
clone size: once
D gene: TRBD2

CDR3 DNA: TGTGCCAGCAGCTTGTGCAGGGTCAAAGGAAATGAAAAACTGTTTTTT
CDR3 protein: CASSLCRVKGNEKLFF
V gene: TRBV5-6
J gene: TRBJ1-4
clone size: .
D gene: .

CDR3 DNA: TGTGCCAGCAGTGCGGAGGTTGTAAATTCACCCCTCCACTTT
CDR3 protein: CASSAEVVNSPLHF
V gene: TRBV2
J gene: TRBJ1-6
clone size: .
D gene: .

CDR3 DNA: TGTGCCAGTGGGCTGTCCATCAACTCACCCCTCCACTTT
CDR3 protein: CASGLSINSPLHF
V gene: TRBV7-6
J gene: TRBJ1-6
clone size: .
D gene: .

CDR3 DNA: TGTGCCAGCAGCCCCTTGAGGGGCGGGGGGTTTTACGAGCAGTACTTC
CDR3 protein: CASSPLRGGGFYEQYF
V gene: TRBV11-2
J gene: TRBJ2-7
clone size: .
D gene: TRBD2

CDR3 DNA: TGTGCCAGCAGTGGCTTGAACACTGAAGCTTTCTTT
CDR3 protein: CASSGLNTEAFF
V gene: TRBV2
J gene: TRBJ1-1
clone size: .
D gene: .

CDR3 DNA: TGTGCCAGCAGTTCCCTCGGCCTTAGCACAGATACGCAGTATTTT
CDR3 protein: CASSSLGLSTDTQYF
V gene: TRBV7-8
J gene: TRBJ2-3
clone size: once
D gene: .